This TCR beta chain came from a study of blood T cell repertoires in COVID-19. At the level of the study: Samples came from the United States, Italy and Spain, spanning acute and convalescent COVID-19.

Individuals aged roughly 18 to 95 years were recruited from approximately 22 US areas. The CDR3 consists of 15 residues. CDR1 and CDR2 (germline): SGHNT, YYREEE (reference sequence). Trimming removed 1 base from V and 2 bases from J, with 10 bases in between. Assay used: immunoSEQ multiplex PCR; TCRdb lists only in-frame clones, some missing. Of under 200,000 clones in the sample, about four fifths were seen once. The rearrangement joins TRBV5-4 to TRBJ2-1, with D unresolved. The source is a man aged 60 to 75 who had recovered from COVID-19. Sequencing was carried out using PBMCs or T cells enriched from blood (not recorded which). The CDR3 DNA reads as TGTGCCAGCAGCTTGTCCCAGGCCCCCTACAATGAGCAGTTCTTC. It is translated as CASSLSQAPYNEQFF.